The rows below give T cell receptor beta chains drawn from one sample of a study of vaccination and CD4 T cells after COVID-19. TCRdb processed the PCR reads anew with MiXCR; each CDR3 protein has one entry. The top ten hold about a quarter of the sample, which has approximately 9,300 distinct CDR3 sequences, 25% seen once. Their specific antigens are unknown. Sequencing was performed on CD4+ T cells from blood, cultured in vitro, taken before SARS-CoV-2 vaccination. These receptors originate from a human donor who received a COVID-19 vaccine. CDR3s include the opening cysteine and the closing phenylalanine or tryptophan. D genes are given only for firm matches. The size of a clone is reported for some rows only, either as once, few or many, or as a class for expanded clones.

size: .; D: TRBD1; J: TRBJ2-7; V: TRBV12-5; DNA: TGTGCTAGTGGTTTGGGAACCGGGACAGAGGGCCACGAGCAGTACTTC; CDR3: CASGLGTGTEGHEQYF
size: .; D: .; J: TRBJ2-5; V: TRBV5-1; DNA: TGCGCCAGCAGCTTAGACAGCTCCCAAGAGACCCAGTACTTC; CDR3: CASSLDSSQETQYF
size: few; D: TRBD2; J: TRBJ2-3; V: TRBV24-1; DNA: TGTGCCACCAGTGATTTCGCTAGCGGGGGGCTCACAGATACGCAGTATTTT; CDR3: CATSDFASGGLTDTQYF
size: .; D: .; J: TRBJ2-3; V: TRBV20-1; DNA: TGCAGTGCTTTTAGCGGAGGGGGTACAGATACGCAGTATTTT; CDR3: CSAFSGGGTDTQYF
size: .; D: TRBD1; J: TRBJ2-2; V: TRBV20-1; DNA: TGCAGTGCTAGGTTTGGACAGGGGGACACCGGGGAGCCGTTTTTT; CDR3: CSARFGQGDTGEPFF
size: few; D: TRBD1; J: TRBJ1-2; V: TRBV5-4; DNA: TGTGCCAGCAGAGTCGCGGGACAGCCTTATTATGGCTACACCTTC; CDR3: CASRVAGQPYYGYTF
size: .; D: .; J: TRBJ2-5; V: TRBV12-3/TRBV12-4; DNA: TGTGCCAGCAGCCGGGGACATCCCGAGGGAGAGACCCAGTACTTC; CDR3: CASSRGHPEGETQYF
size: few; D: .; J: TRBJ1-1; V: TRBV15; DNA: TGTGCCACCAGCATGAACACTGAAGCTTTCTTT; CDR3: CATSMNTEAFF
size: .; D: .; J: TRBJ1-2; V: TRBV21-1; DNA: TGTGCCAGCAGCAAAGGAGAGGGCAGAATCTATGGCTACACCTTC; CDR3: CASSKGEGRIYGYTF
size: few; D: TRBD2; J: TRBJ2-3; V: TRBV6-5; DNA: TGTGCCAGCAGTTACCCCCCTGGCGGGGGGGCCTCCACAGATACGCAGTATTTT; CDR3: CASSYPPGGGASTDTQYF
size: once; D: TRBD1; J: TRBJ1-1; V: TRBV20-1; DNA: TGCAGTGCTAGGTCCAGGACAGGGATCAGTACTGAAGCTTTCTTT; CDR3: CSARSRTGISTEAFF
size: few; D: .; J: TRBJ1-2; V: TRBV19; DNA: TGTGCCAGTAGTATAAGCGGACAGAACTTTAACTATGGCTACACCTTC; CDR3: CASSISGQNFNYGYTF
size: .; D: .; J: TRBJ2-1; V: TRBV12-3/TRBV12-4; DNA: TGTGCCAGCAGCACCCCCTACAGGGCTCCCTACAATGAGCAGTTCTTC; CDR3: CASSTPYRAPYNEQFF
size: once; D: .; J: TRBJ2-7; V: TRBV7-2; DNA: TGTGCCAGCAGCTCCCGACAGGGAGGACTCTACGAGCAGTACTTC; CDR3: CASSSRQGGLYEQYF
size: .; D: .; J: TRBJ2-5; V: TRBV5-1; DNA: TGCGCCAGCAGCTTGGGGATGGGGGAGACCCAGTACTTC; CDR3: CASSLGMGETQYF
size: .; D: .; J: TRBJ1-2; V: TRBV4-2; DNA: TGTGCCAGCAGCCAAGGGACGGAGAACTATGGCTACACCTTC; CDR3: CASSQGTENYGYTF
size: .; D: .; J: TRBJ2-5; V: TRBV25-1; DNA: TGTGCCAGCAGTGATCACACAGGGTCCCGGGAGACCCAGTACTTC; CDR3: CASSDHTGSRETQYF
size: few; D: .; J: TRBJ2-3; V: TRBV27; DNA: TGTGCCAGCAGTTCCCTTGTCGGGGCCCTTCACCTTACGCAGTATTTT; CDR3: CASSSLVGALHLTQYF
size: .; D: TRBD1; J: TRBJ1-2; V: TRBV18; DNA: TGTGCCAGCTCACTACAGGGGGCAGTCTATGGCTACACCTTC; CDR3: CASSLQGAVYGYTF
size: few; D: .; J: TRBJ2-6; V: TRBV7-2; DNA: TGTGCCAGCAGTCAGGGACCTGGGGCCAACGTCCTGACTTTC; CDR3: CASSQGPGANVLTF
size: .; D: TRBD1; J: TRBJ2-3; V: TRBV20-1; DNA: TGCAGTGCTGACAGGGCAGATACGCAGTATTTT; CDR3: CSADRADTQYF
size: .; D: TRBD2; J: TRBJ2-5; V: TRBV3-1; DNA: TGTGCCAGCAGCCAAGACAGCCTAGCGGGGTCACGGACCCAGTACTTC; CDR3: CASSQDSLAGSRTQYF
size: .; D: TRBD2; J: TRBJ2-3; V: TRBV9; DNA: TGTGCCAGCAGTGGGGGGACTAGCGTCACAGATACGCAGTATTTT; CDR3: CASSGGTSVTDTQYF
size: few; D: TRBD1; J: TRBJ1-5; V: TRBV19; DNA: TGTGCCAGTAGAACACCACAGGGGATGAGCAATCAGCCCCAGCATTTT; CDR3: CASRTPQGMSNQPQHF
size: .; D: TRBD2; J: TRBJ2-1; V: TRBV6-1; DNA: TGTGCCAGCAGACGACTAGCGGGGGGCGATGAGCAGTTCTTC; CDR3: CASRRLAGGDEQFF
size: few; D: TRBD2; J: TRBJ2-2; V: TRBV12-3/TRBV12-4; DNA: TGTGCCAGCAGTTTATTGCCGGGGAGGGGCCTGACTAGGCGGGCCGGGGAGCTGTTTTTT; CDR3: CASSLLPGRGLTRRAGELFF
size: few; D: .; J: TRBJ2-5; V: TRBV18; DNA: TGTGCCAGCTCACCACTGGATCAAGAGACCCAGTACTTC; CDR3: CASSPLDQETQYF
size: .; D: TRBD2; J: TRBJ2-3; V: TRBV19; DNA: TGTGCCAGTAGTATGGCAGCGGGGTACTCAGATACGCAGTATTTT; CDR3: CASSMAAGYSDTQYF
size: medium-sized; D: .; J: TRBJ2-3; V: TRBV6-1; DNA: TGTGCCAGCAGTGGACTACAGGGAGTCGCAGATACGCAGTATTTT; CDR3: CASSGLQGVADTQYF
size: few; D: TRBD1; J: TRBJ1-6; V: TRBV30; DNA: TGTGCCTGGATTACCCCAGGACAGGGGATCTATAATTCACCCCTCCACTTT; CDR3: CAWITPGQGIYNSPLHF
size: .; D: TRBD2; J: TRBJ2-3; V: TRBV29-1; DNA: TGCAGCGCCGAAACGGCGGGGGGGGGACCGCAGTATTTT; CDR3: CSAETAGGGPQYF
size: .; D: TRBD1; J: TRBJ2-7; V: TRBV2; DNA: TGTGCCAGCAGGGGACAGAGTTCCCACGAGCAGTACTTC; CDR3: CASRGQSSHEQYF
size: .; D: TRBD2; J: TRBJ2-1; V: TRBV7-2; DNA: TGTGCCAGCAGCTTGGAGCGGGGCCCCTACAATGAGCAGTTCTTC; CDR3: CASSLERGPYNEQFF
size: .; D: TRBD1; J: TRBJ2-7; V: TRBV19; DNA: TGTGCCAGTAGGTCTACAGGGGGTCATCCGTACTTC; CDR3: CASRSTGGHPYF